The entry below gives a single T cell receptor beta chain sequence along with its context. The ends lost 2 bases at V and 4 bases at J; junction bases unmatched: 8. CDR1 is SGHTA and CDR2 is FQGNSA in the germline V gene. There are 17 residues in the CDR3. The repertoire was sequenced with immunoSEQ multiplex PCR; TCRdb's copy has only in-frame clones and lacks some. The sample records approximately 160,000 clones, 90% being singletons. These data originate in a study of T cell responses to AZD1222 COVID-19 vaccine. This clonotype originated in an adult in good health. Sequencing was performed on peripheral blood, taken on day 0 of AZD1222 vaccination. This rearrangement joins TRBV7-2 to TRBJ2-1, with TRBD1 matching over 10 bases. The CDR3 loop reads CASSLRHGTGVYNEQFF. The DNA of the CDR3 is TGTGCCAGCAGCTTACGCCACGGGACAGGGGTATACAATGAGCAGTTCTTC. The full variable domain, its missing parts supplied by reference TRBV7-2 and TRBJ2-1, is GAGVSQSPSNKVTEKGKDVELRCDPISGHTALYWYRQSLGQGLEFLIYFQGNSAPDKSGLPSDRFSAERTGGSVSTLTIQRTQQEDSAVYLCASSLRHGTGVYNEQFFGPGTRLTVL.